Listed below are T cell receptor beta chains from one sample, sequenced in a study of OX40 agonist ivuxolimab in advanced cancers. The table came from immunoSEQ multiplex PCR; TCRdb's copy has only in-frame clones and leaves some out. The table has tens of thousands of clones, 70% to 85% seen once. The source material was CD4+ or CD8+ T cells sorted from blood, sampled in a trial of the OX40 agonist ivuxolimab. The receptors stem from an adult with an advanced solid tumor such as melanoma, head and neck, liver or kidney cancer. The CDR3 runs from the conserved cysteine through the conserved F or W. A D gene is named only where the DNA matches it firmly. Size tells how often a clone was seen (once, few, many) or the class of an expanded clone, and some rows leave it out.

V	J	size	D	DNA	CDR3
TRBV5-1	TRBJ2-5	-	TRBD1	TGCGCCAGCAGCTTGGCCGGTACCAGGGGGCAAGAGACCCAGTACTTC	CASSLAGTRGQETQYF
TRBV12-5	TRBJ2-2	-	-	TGTGCTAGTGGTTTGGTAAATTTGGGGATACCCGGAGAGCTGTTTTTT	CASGLVNLGIPGELFF
TRBV11-2	TRBJ1-1	-	-	TGTGCCAGCAGTCCACGAGGGGGGGACACTGAAGCTTTCTTT	CASSPRGGDTEAFF
TRBV7-2	TRBJ1-1	-	TRBD1	TGTGCCAGCAGCCCAGGACAGGGTTACACTGAAGCTTTCTTT	CASSPGQGYTEAFF
TRBV19	TRBJ1-2	-	-	TGTGCCAGTAGTGTTTCCAGGGGAGCGTATGGCTACACCTTC	CASSVSRGAYGYTF
TRBV19	TRBJ2-7	once	-	TGTGCCAGTAGTCCGCTAGGTGGGGGCGAGCAGTACTTC	CASSPLGGGEQYF
TRBV19	TRBJ1-5	many	TRBD1	TGTGCCAGTGGCGGGACAGGGAATCAGCCCCAGCATTTT	CASGGTGNQPQHF
TRBV2	TRBJ1-1	-	-	TGTGCCAGCAGTGGAGGGGAGGGCACTGAAGCTTTCTTT	CASSGGEGTEAFF
TRBV5-1	TRBJ1-5	-	-	TGCGCCAGCAGCTTGGCAGGAGTTGGTGGACAGCCCCAGCATTTT	CASSLAGVGGQPQHF
TRBV5-1	TRBJ2-5	few	-	TGCGCCAGCAGCTCTAGTACAGGGAGCGATTGGGAGACCCAGTACTTC	CASSSSTGSDWETQYF
TRBV10-3	TRBJ1-5	-	TRBD1	TGTGCCATCAGTGAGTCGGCAGGGGGGTCGCTGAATCAGCCCCAGCATTTT	CAISESAGGSLNQPQHF
TRBV5-6	TRBJ2-7	-	-	TGTGCCAGCAGCTTGGTCAGGGGCCTCGAGCAGTACTTC	CASSLVRGLEQYF
TRBV29-1	TRBJ1-6	-	-	TGCAGCGTAGGGTCGGGGGGCGATTCACCCCTCCACTTT	CSVGSGGDSPLHF
TRBV7-9	TRBJ2-6	-	-	TGTGCCAGCAGCCTCGGACGGGACTCTGGGGCCAACGTCCTGACTTTC	CASSLGRDSGANVLTF
TRBV2	TRBJ1-3	once	TRBD1	TGTGCCAGCAGTGTGGACAGGGGAGCGGGAAACACCATATATTTT	CASSVDRGAGNTIYF
TRBV7-3	TRBJ2-3	once	TRBD2	TGTGCCAGCAGCTTATTCGGCGGGGGAACAGATACGCAGTATTTT	CASSLFGGGTDTQYF
TRBV7-9	TRBJ1-1	once	-	TGTGCCAGCAGCCGGGGATCTTACAACACTGAAGCTTTCTTT	CASSRGSYNTEAFF
TRBV19	TRBJ1-2	-	-	TGTGCCAGTAGTATTAAGGGGATGGACACCTCGTCAACGAGGTACTATGGCTACACCTTC	CASSIKGMDTSSTRYYGYTF
TRBV6-6	TRBJ1-4	-	TRBD1	TGTGCCAGCAGTCATTCGGGACAGGGTGATGAAAAACTGTTTTTT	CASSHSGQGDEKLFF
TRBV6-1	TRBJ2-7	-	TRBD1	TGTGCCAGCAGCCACACCGGGACAGGGAACACCGAGCAGTACTTC	CASSHTGTGNTEQYF
TRBV7-2	TRBJ1-1	-	-	TGTGCCAGCAGCTTAGCGCTGGGGAACACTGAAGCTTTCTTT	CASSLALGNTEAFF
TRBV4-1	TRBJ2-2	-	TRBD2	TGCGCCAGCAGACAAGTCGGGAGGGGGGCGGATGGCGGGGAGCTGTTTTTT	CASRQVGRGADGGELFF
TRBV9	TRBJ1-4	-	-	TGTGCCAGCAGCGTAGAGTACTGGGATGAAAAACTGTTTTTT	CASSVEYWDEKLFF
TRBV5-1	TRBJ2-5	-	-	TGCGCCAGCAGCTTGGCTGCCAGGGTTGAGACCCAGTACTTC	CASSLAARVETQYF
TRBV9	TRBJ1-3	-	-	TGTGCCAGCAATGCACCTGGGTCTGGAAACACCATATATTTT	CASNAPGSGNTIYF
TRBV7-2	TRBJ2-2	-	-	TGTGCCAGCAGCTTAAAGAGGTTGCAAGTCGCGAACACCGGGGAGCTGTTTTTT	CASSLKRLQVANTGELFF
TRBV9	TRBJ1-6	-	-	TGTGCCAGCAGCGTCGGGAGTGCATATAATTCACCCCTCCACTTT	CASSVGSAYNSPLHF
TRBV11-2	TRBJ2-2	-	-	TGTGCCAGCAGCTTATCCGGGATCAGGACCGGGGAGCTGTTTTTT	CASSLSGIRTGELFF
TRBV10-3	TRBJ1-5	-	-	TGTGCCATCGGGGCAGATAGCAATCAGCCCCAGCATTTT	CAIGADSNQPQHF
TRBV7-7	TRBJ2-5	-	-	TGTGCTAGCAGCGACGGGCGGGGAGGGACCCAGTACTTC	CASSDGRGGTQYF
TRBV6-1	TRBJ1-2	-	-	TGTGCCAGCAGTGAATCCTCTCTTCGGCGTGGCTACACCTTC	CASSESSLRRGYTF
TRBV9	TRBJ2-1	-	TRBD2	TGTGCCAGCAGCGTAGGGAAGGGACTAGAGGTCAATGAGCAGTTCTTC	CASSVGKGLEVNEQFF
TRBV5-1	TRBJ1-1	-	-	TGCGCCAGCAGCTCCGAGAACACTGAAGCTTTCTTT	CASSSENTEAFF
TRBV10-1	TRBJ2-2	-	-	TGCGCCAGCAGGAGGGAGCGCACCGGGGAGCTGTTTTTT	CASRRERTGELFF
TRBV11-2	TRBJ1-6	-	-	TGTGCCAGCAGCTTACTCGGGGGCAATAATTCACCCCTCCACTTT	CASSLLGGNNSPLHF
TRBV6-5	TRBJ1-2	-	-	TGTGCCAGCAGTGAATGGTCCGGTGGCTACACCTTC	CASSEWSGGYTF
TRBV5-5	TRBJ2-7	-	-	TGTGCCAGCAGCTTGGGAGGGACGCAATCCTACGAGCAGTACTTC	CASSLGGTQSYEQYF
TRBV5-1	TRBJ1-2	-	TRBD1	TGCGCCAGCAGGGACAGGGCCGATGGCTACACCTTC	CASRDRADGYTF
TRBV5-1	TRBJ2-3	-	TRBD1	TGCGCCAGCAGCCACGGCCCAGGGGGCGTAGATACGCAGTATTTT	CASSHGPGGVDTQYF
TRBV25-1	TRBJ1-1	-	-	TGTGCCAGCAGTGACTGGGGTGAAGCTTTCTTT	CASSDWGEAFF
TRBV4-3	TRBJ2-2	-	-	TGCGCCAGCAGCCATAATCTACGGCGGAGCACCGGGGAGCTGTTTTTT	CASSHNLRRSTGELFF
TRBV7-2	TRBJ1-5	-	-	TGTGCCAGCAGCGCGGCAGGGGACCCGCGTCAGCCCCAGCATTTT	CASSAAGDPRQPQHF
TRBV6-5	TRBJ1-1	-	-	TGTGCCAGCAGTTACCGGGGTTGGAGGAACACTGAAGCTTTCTTT	CASSYRGWRNTEAFF
TRBV2	TRBJ1-3	-	-	TGTGCCAGCAGTAAGTCGGAGAACACCATATATTTT	CASSKSENTIYF
TRBV29-1	TRBJ1-3	-	-	TGCAGCGTTGAAGATCCGGGGAGCTCTGGAAACACCATATATTTT	CSVEDPGSSGNTIYF
TRBV6-5	TRBJ1-2	-	-	TGTGCCAGCAGCAATCGTGGGGGTCTCGGCTACACCTTC	CASSNRGGLGYTF
TRBV7-2	TRBJ2-6	few	-	TGTGCCAGCAGCTTAGGGGTTGGTGGGGCCAACGTCCTGACTTTC	CASSLGVGGANVLTF
TRBV7-6	TRBJ1-4	-	-	TGTGCCAGCAGCCGAAACGGGGGCTTCAATGAAAAACTGTTTTTT	CASSRNGGFNEKLFF
TRBV5-4	TRBJ2-3	-	-	TGTGCCAGCAGCTTGGTCTCAGATACGCAGTATTTT	CASSLVSDTQYF
TRBV25-1	TRBJ2-7	-	TRBD1	TGTGCCAGCAGTGCCCACAACAGGGGTTCCTACGAGCAGTACTTC	CASSAHNRGSYEQYF
TRBV5-6	TRBJ1-1	-	-	TGTGCCAGCAGCTTTCCCCCGGCCTCGAACACTGAAGCTTTCTTT	CASSFPPASNTEAFF
TRBV5-1	TRBJ2-5	-	TRBD2	TGCGCCAGCGCCCCTAGCGGGGGCGAGACCCAGTACTTC	CASAPSGGETQYF